This TCR beta chain was recovered during a study of cytomegalovirus exposure and HLA in healthy donors. About this clone itself: The target antigen is unknown.

PCR employed 60 Vbeta and 13 Jbeta primers. Original processing methods: In a later analysis, some 80 million unique TCR beta chains included roughly 11 million shared by two or more donors. TCRdb keeps only in-frame clones here, not all; method: immunoSEQ multiplex PCR. V and J calls plus clone size are reproduced from that table; the DNA served to infer D and trimming. Of 95,000 to 150,000 clones listed, 55% to 75% were seen once; the top ten hold approximately 3.8%. Whole-study findings and limits: Within an earlier analysis, most TCR beta V segments proved productive either about 90% or about 30% of the time.

The sequence derives from a young man in good health and CMV-seronegative. The sequenced material came from PBMCs.

As DNA, the CDR3 is TGTGCCAGCAGTTTACTATGGGACAGCCGCCCCGGGGAGCTGTTTTTT. Residues: CASSLLWDSRPGELFF. The gene calls are TRBV27 and TRBJ2-2; 7 bases are a match to TRBD1. The CDR3 contains 16 residues. Germline CDR1 MNHEY, CDR2 SMNVEV (reference sequence). V shed 2 bases and J 6 bases; nucleotides not matched to a gene: 9.